This TCR beta chain was captured in a study of T cells expressing NK-cell markers. Study background: Investigators obtained TCR beta repertoires from sorted CD3+CD56+NKG2C+, CD3+CD56+NKG2C- and CD3+CD56-NKG2C+ T cells.

A 5'RACE template switching approach incorporating UMIs was used to make TCR beta cDNA. TCRdb reprocessed the 5' RACE reads and keeps a single row for each CDR3 protein, giving no DNA. The sample yields a few hundred thousand distinct CDR3 sequences, of which the top ten take up around 4%. Germline lookup yields CDR1 SGHVS and CDR2 FNYEAQ. The CDR3 spans 15 residues. The sample taken for sequencing was blood T cells: a sorted CD56 or NKG2C T cell subset, CD4+ or CD8+ T cells, or bulk PBMC T cells (not recorded which). The TCR sequence derives from a man between 18 and 35 years old in good health. The chain joins TRBV7-6 to TRBJ2-3; TCRdb designates TRBD1, a call that cannot be tested without DNA. CDR3 sequence: CASSAYRDYTDTQYF.